The 6 T cell receptor beta chains listed next were all sequenced from one sample in a study of shared clonotypes between healthy human individuals. Naive CD8 populations comprised CD45RO-negative cells positively selected for CCR7, excluding terminally differentiated effector memory CD45RA+ cells. Sequencing used immunoSEQ multiplex PCR; TCRdb keeps in-frame clones, though not all of them. The table lists about 590,000 clones, just under 97% of them singletons. Sequencing was performed on naive CD8+ T cells sorted from blood. The receptors shown here come from a woman in her twenties or thirties in good health.

The rearrangement links TRBV15 to TRBJ1-1; D ambiguous. The CDR3 length is 14 residues. Trimming stripped 1 base from V and 3 bases from J, with 9 bases between. Germline assignment: CDR1 LNHNV and CDR2 YYDKDF (reference sequence). Here the CDR3 reads CATSRGNIDTEAFF. The CDR3 DNA is TGTGCCACCAGCAGAGGGAACATAGACACTGAAGCTTTCTTT.

As regards this clone: The same CDR3 also results from other DNA sequences found in this sample. The V gene is TRBV9, the J gene TRBJ2-2; D not resolved. Germline assignment: CDR1 SGDLS and CDR2 YYNGEE. The CDR3 totals 13 residues. Trimming cost V 2 bases and J 1 base, with 3 bases left between them. CDR3 in amino acids: CASSVWNTGELFF. CDR3 in DNA: TGTGCCAGCAGCGTCTGGAACACCGGGGAGCTGTTTTTT.

The CDR3 region is CASSQPLGLAAEQFF. CDR3 sequence (DNA): TGTGCCAGCAGCCAACCTTTGGGACTAGCGGCCGAGCAGTTCTTC. The V and J genes are TRBV28 and TRBJ2-1; TRBD2 aligns across 11 bases. J was trimmed by 10 bases and V by 6 bases; bases with no gene match: 11. The CDR3 is made up of 15 amino acids. Germline CDR1 reads MDHEN; CDR2 reads SYDVKM.

The V and J genes are TRBV4-1 and TRBJ2-1; 11 nucleotides match TRBD2. Germline CDR1 is MGHRA and CDR2 is YSYEKL. J lost 3 bases, V lost 0 bases, and 7 bases had no gene match. The CDR3 contains 18 residues. The CDR3 sequence: CASSQDEASGRFYNEQFF. For the CDR3, the DNA is TGCGCCAGCAGCCAAGATGAGGCTAGCGGGAGGTTCTACAATGAGCAGTTCTTC.

The chain couples TRBV7-8 to TRBJ2-2; the D is unclear. Deletions cut 4 bases from V and 7 bases from J, with 16 bases between. Germline CDR1 is SGHVS and CDR2 is FQNEAQ. CDR3 length: 15 residues. CDR3 nucleotide sequence: TGTGCCAGCAGCTCCACGTCATTACTTGACGGGGAGCTGTTTTTT. It translates to CASSSTSLLDGELFF.

J is TRBJ2-7 and V is TRBV13; D possibly corresponds to TRBD2 (6 bases). Germline values: CDR1 PRHDT, CDR2 FYEKMQ (reference sequence). Trimming left V 8 bases short and J 6 bases short, with 20 bases between. The CDR3 has 14 residues. The CDR3: CASGIITGEGEQYF. The CDR3 region has the DNA TGTGCCAGCGGAATCATTACGGGAGAAGGCGAGCAGTACTTC.